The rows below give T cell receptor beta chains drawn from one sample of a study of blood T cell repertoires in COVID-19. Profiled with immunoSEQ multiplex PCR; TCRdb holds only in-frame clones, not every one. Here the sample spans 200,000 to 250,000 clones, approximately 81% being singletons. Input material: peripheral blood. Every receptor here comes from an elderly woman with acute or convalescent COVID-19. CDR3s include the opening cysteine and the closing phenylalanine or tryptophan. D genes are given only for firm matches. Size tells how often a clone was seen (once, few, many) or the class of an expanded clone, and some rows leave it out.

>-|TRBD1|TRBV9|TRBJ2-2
CASSHRTGTDGELFF
TGTGCCAGCAGCCATCGGACAGGGACGGACGGGGAGCTGTTTTTT
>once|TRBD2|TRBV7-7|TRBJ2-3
CASSLEGLVTDTQYF
TGTGCTAGCAGCTTAGAGGGACTAGTGACAGATACGCAGTATTTT
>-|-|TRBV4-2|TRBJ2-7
CASSQVQGADSYEQYF
TGTGCCAGCAGCCAAGTACAAGGGGCTGACTCCTACGAGCAGTACTTC
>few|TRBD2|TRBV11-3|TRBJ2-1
CASAPGLGRGEQFF
TGTGCCAGCGCCCCGGGACTAGGTCGGGGTGAGCAGTTCTTC
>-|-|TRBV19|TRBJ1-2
CASSMRVYGYTF
TGTGCCAGTAGTATGCGGGTTTATGGCTACACCTTC
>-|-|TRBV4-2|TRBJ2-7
CASSQDAGRPGEQYF
TGTGCCAGCAGCCAAGATGCTGGCAGACCGGGAGAGCAGTACTTC
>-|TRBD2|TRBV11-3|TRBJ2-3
CASSLGAGARDTQYF
TGTGCCAGCAGCTTAGGAGCGGGGGCACGGGATACGCAGTATTTT
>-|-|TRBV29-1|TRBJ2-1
CSVEDGGPKDNEQFF
TGCAGCGTTGAAGATGGGGGCCCTAAGGATAATGAGCAGTTCTTC
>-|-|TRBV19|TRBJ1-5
CASSITGDQPQHF
TGTGCCAGTAGTATAACGGGAGACCAGCCCCAGCATTTT
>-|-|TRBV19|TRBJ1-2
CASSPGKWFLTNYGYTF
TGTGCCAGTAGTCCGGGGAAGTGGTTCCTAACTAACTATGGCTACACCTTC